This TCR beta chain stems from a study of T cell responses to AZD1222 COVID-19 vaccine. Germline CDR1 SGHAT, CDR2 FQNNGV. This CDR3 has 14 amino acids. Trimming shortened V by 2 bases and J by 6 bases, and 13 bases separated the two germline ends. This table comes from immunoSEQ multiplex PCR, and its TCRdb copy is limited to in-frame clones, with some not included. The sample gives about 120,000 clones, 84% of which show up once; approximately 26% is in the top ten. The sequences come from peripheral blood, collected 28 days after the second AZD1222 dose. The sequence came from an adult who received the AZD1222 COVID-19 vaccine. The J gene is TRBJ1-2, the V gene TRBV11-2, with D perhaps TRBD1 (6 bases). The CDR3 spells CASSLMTGLDGYTF. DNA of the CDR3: TGTGCCAGCAGCTTAATGACAGGTCTTGATGGCTACACCTTC.